This is a list of T cell receptor beta chains from one sample in a study of blood T cell repertoires in COVID-19. This table comes from immunoSEQ multiplex PCR, and its TCRdb copy is limited to in-frame clones, with some not included. The data show 130,000 or so clones, with approximately 83% seen just once and around 17% held by the top ten. The sample comprised peripheral blood. The receptor set was obtained from a woman between 45 and 65 years old who had recovered from COVID-19. Each CDR3 is given with its conserved first and last residue. The order of the fields is D gene, clone size, J gene, V gene, CDR3 protein, CDR3 DNA. A D gene is named only where the DNA matches it firmly. Size is stated for part of the rows, as once, few or many counts, or as a class when the clone is expanded.

TRBD1 | few | TRBJ1-2 | TRBV18 | CASSPGTGYGYTF | TGTGCCAGCTCCCCCGGGACAGGGTATGGCTACACCTTC
TRBD2 | - | TRBJ2-1 | TRBV24-1 | CATSDSLAGDYNEQFF | TGTGCCACCAGTGACAGTCTAGCGGGAGACTACAATGAGCAGTTCTTC
TRBD2 | - | TRBJ2-1 | TRBV5-1 | CASSLGLVGGNEQFF | TGCGCCAGCAGCCTCGGACTAGTCGGGGGCAATGAGCAGTTCTTC
- | few | TRBJ1-6 | TRBV27 | CASSLEVSGGSPLHF | TGTGCCAGCAGTTTAGAGGTTTCGGGGGGGTCACCCCTCCACTTT
- | - | TRBJ2-2 | TRBV12-5 | CASGSTPDGQINTGELFF | TGTGCTAGTGGTTCGACCCCCGACGGACAGATTAACACCGGGGAGCTGTTTTTT
TRBD1 | - | TRBJ2-2 | TRBV27 | CASTHMNWYGTGGAGELFF | TGTGCCAGCACCCACATGAACTGGTACGGGACAGGCGGGGCCGGGGAGCTGTTTTTT
TRBD2 | - | TRBJ2-7 | TRBV6-5 | CASSYVLAGTYEQYF | TGTGCCAGCAGTTACGTTTTAGCGGGGACCTACGAGCAGTACTTC
- | once | TRBJ2-7 | TRBV4-1 | CASSQVAGVTSYEQYF | TGCGCCAGCAGCCAAGTGGCAGGGGTTACCAGTTACGAGCAGTACTTC
- | - | TRBJ1-1 | TRBV5-1 | CASSLGTLYTEAFF | TGCGCCAGCAGCTTGGGGACTTTATACACTGAAGCTTTCTTT
- | - | TRBJ2-3 | TRBV3-1/TRBV3-2 | CASSQYADTQYF | TGTGCCAGCAGCCAATATGCAGATACGCAGTATTTT
- | once | TRBJ1-4 | TRBV19 | CASSPRLATGWGGQGATNEKLFF | TGTGCCAGTAGTCCTCGTTTAGCCACTGGATGGGGGGGGCAAGGAGCAACTAATGAAAAACTGTTTTTT
TRBD2 | few | TRBJ2-4 | TRBV5-1 | CASSLMRGTAIQYF | TGCGCCAGCAGCTTGATGCGGGGGACCGCCATTCAGTACTTC
- | - | TRBJ2-6 | TRBV27 | CASSPTGGWANVLTF | TGTGCCAGCAGTCCGACTGGGGGCTGGGCCAACGTCCTGACTTTC
- | - | TRBJ1-4 | TRBV4-1 | CASSRDRSNSEKLFF | TGCGCCAGCAGCCGAGACAGGTCAAACAGTGAAAAACTGTTTTTT
- | - | TRBJ1-6 | TRBV2 | CASTRTGVNSPLHF | TGTGCCAGCACTAGGACGGGGGTGAATTCACCCCTCCACTTT
- | - | TRBJ1-5 | TRBV2 | CASSRGERQPQHF | TGTGCCAGCAGCAGGGGTGAAAGACAGCCCCAGCATTTT
- | - | TRBJ1-4 | TRBV29-1 | CSVVAATNEKLFF | TGCAGCGTTGTAGCCGCAACTAATGAAAAACTGTTTTTT
TRBD2 | - | TRBJ2-5 | TRBV5-1 | CASSPGRTGSETQYF | TGCGCCAGCAGCCCCGGGAGGACGGGTAGTGAGACCCAGTACTTC
TRBD1 | - | TRBJ1-2 | TRBV19 | CASSPTGTGGISGGYTF | TGTGCCAGTAGTCCCACCGGGACAGGGGGCATCTCGGGAGGCTACACCTTC
TRBD2 | - | TRBJ2-2 | TRBV4-1 | CASSQASGSGTGELFF | TGCGCCAGCAGCCAAGCTAGCGGGAGCGGGACCGGGGAGCTGTTTTTT
- | - | TRBJ2-7 | TRBV5-4 | CASSPRRMDTEQYF | TGTGCCAGCAGCCCAAGAAGAATGGACACAGAGCAGTACTTC
TRBD1 | - | TRBJ2-5 | TRBV11-2 | CASSSGDRLGYKETQYF | TGTGCCAGCAGCTCCGGGGACAGGCTGGGCTACAAAGAGACCCAGTACTTC
- | - | TRBJ1-1 | TRBV7-8 | CASSSSWGVRNTEAFF | TGTGCCAGCAGCTCTTCGTGGGGAGTGAGGAACACTGAAGCTTTCTTT
TRBD2 | - | TRBJ2-7 | TRBV11-3 | CASSPRGGSYEQYF | TGTGCCAGCAGCCCAAGGGGCGGGAGCTACGAGCAGTACTTC
TRBD1 | - | TRBJ1-1 | TRBV10-1 | CASSEQGARNTEAFF | TGCGCCAGCAGTGAGCAGGGGGCGCGGAACACTGAAGCTTTCTTT
- | - | TRBJ1-6 | TRBV25-1 | CASSEGRSNSPLHF | TGTGCCAGCAGTGAGGGCAGATCAAATTCACCCCTCCACTTT
TRBD1 | - | TRBJ1-2 | TRBV2 | CASRPDRAGNYGYTF | TGTGCCAGCAGACCCGACAGGGCGGGCAACTATGGCTACACCTTC
TRBD2 | - | TRBJ2-1 | TRBV4-2 | CASSQGRGTSGRWEQFF | TGTGCCAGCAGCCAAGGGAGAGGGACTAGCGGGAGGTGGGAGCAGTTCTTC
- | - | TRBJ2-3 | TRBV2 | CASSVHADTQYF | TGTGCCAGCAGTGTACATGCAGATACGCAGTATTTT
- | many | TRBJ1-3 | TRBV29-1 | CSVVGLDSGNTIYF | TGCAGCGTGGTGGGACTGGACTCTGGAAACACCATATATTTT
- | - | TRBJ1-1 | TRBV2 | CASSVYRNTEAFF | TGTGCCAGCAGTGTCTACAGGAACACTGAAGCTTTCTTT
- | - | TRBJ2-3 | TRBV5-1 | CASSLSGLTDTQYF | TGCGCCAGCAGCTTATCCGGTCTCACAGATACGCAGTATTTT
TRBD2 | - | TRBJ2-1 | TRBV4-2 | CASSRLGTSGYNEQFF | TGTGCCAGCAGCCGCCTGGGGACTAGCGGTTACAATGAGCAGTTCTTC
TRBD1 | once | TRBJ1-5 | TRBV6-2/TRBV6-3 | CASSYSKTGQGRNVQPQHF | TGTGCCAGCAGTTACTCGAAAACGGGACAGGGCAGAAACGTTCAGCCCCAGCATTTT
- | - | TRBJ2-1 | TRBV11-3 | CASSLGISINEQFF | TGTGCCAGCAGCTTAGGGATTAGCATCAATGAGCAGTTCTTC
TRBD2 | - | TRBJ2-1 | TRBV5-1 | CASVRSGGADEQFF | TGCGCCAGCGTTAGGAGCGGGGGGGCAGATGAGCAGTTCTTC
TRBD2 | - | TRBJ2-1 | TRBV11-3 | CASSLEVSGRAKFF | TGTGCCAGCAGCTTAGAAGTAAGCGGGAGGGCGAAGTTCTTC
- | - | TRBJ2-3 | TRBV5-5 | CASSLASSDTQYF | TGTGCCAGCAGCTTGGCTAGTTCCGATACGCAGTATTTT
TRBD2 | few | TRBJ2-2 | TRBV6-5 | CASSFIGGNNGELFF | TGTGCCAGCAGTTTTATCGGGGGGAACAACGGGGAGCTGTTTTTT
- | - | TRBJ2-7 | TRBV7-2 | CASSLGRRSYEQYF | TGTGCCAGCAGCTTGGGTCGACGGAGTTACGAGCAGTACTTC
TRBD1 | - | TRBJ1-5 | TRBV30 | CAWSGTGSNQPQHF | TGTGCCTGGAGTGGGACAGGTAGCAATCAGCCCCAGCATTTT
- | - | TRBJ2-3 | TRBV2 | CASKEKGVRTDTQYF | TGTGCCAGCAAGGAAAAGGGGGTGCGCACAGATACGCAGTATTTT
TRBD1 | - | TRBJ2-7 | TRBV10-3 | CAISGATGGPSYEQYF | TGTGCCATCAGCGGGGCGACAGGGGGACCTTCCTACGAGCAGTACTTC
TRBD2 | - | TRBJ2-1 | TRBV3-1/TRBV3-2 | CASSQVAGGGNEQFF | TGTGCCAGCAGCCAAGTAGCGGGAGGGGGCAATGAGCAGTTCTTC
- | - | TRBJ1-3 | TRBV18 | CASTTLPAGGNTIYF | TGTGCCAGCACAACCCTACCGGCAGGGGGAAACACCATATATTTT
- | - | TRBJ2-3 | TRBV24-1 | CATATGYTDTQYF | TGTGCCACCGCTACGGGATACACAGATACGCAGTATTTT